Sequencing of this T cell receptor beta chain was carried out in a study of technical replicates of blood from a few donors. The protocol was immunoSEQ multiplex PCR, while the TCRdb copy is restricted to in-frame clones and leaves out a portion. The profile shows tens of thousands of clones, 85% to 95% of them singletons. Between the trimmed V and J ends, which lost 2 bases and 7 bases, there was a span of 15 bases. The CDR3 loop spans 16 amino acids. The V gene's germline CDR1 is SNHLY and CDR2 FYNNEI. This TCR was sampled from a human donor in good health. Sequencing was carried out using T cells isolated from PBMCs. The chain employs TRBV2 and TRBJ1-6, with D perhaps matching TRBD1 (6 bases). CDR3 sequence (DNA): TGTGCCAGCAGTGAATTAGGCGGGGGCGGAAATTCACCCCTCCACTTT. Translated: CASSELGGGGNSPLHF.